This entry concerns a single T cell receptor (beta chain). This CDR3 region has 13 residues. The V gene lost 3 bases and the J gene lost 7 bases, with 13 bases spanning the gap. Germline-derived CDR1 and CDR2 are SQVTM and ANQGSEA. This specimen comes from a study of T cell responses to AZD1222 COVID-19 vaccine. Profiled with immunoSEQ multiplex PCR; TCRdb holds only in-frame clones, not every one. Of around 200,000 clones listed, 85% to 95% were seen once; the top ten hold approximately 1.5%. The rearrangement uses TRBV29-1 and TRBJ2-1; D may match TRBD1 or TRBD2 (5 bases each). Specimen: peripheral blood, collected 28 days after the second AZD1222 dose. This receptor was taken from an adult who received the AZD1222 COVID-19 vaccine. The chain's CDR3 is CSVEGVGRNEQFF. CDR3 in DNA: TGCAGCGTTGAGGGGGTTGGTAGGAATGAGCAGTTCTTC.